This T cell receptor (beta chain) was documented in a study of Graves' ophthalmopathy and Graves' hyperthyroidism. For repertoire sequencing, the TCR beta CDR3 regions were amplified from RNA transcripts. RT-PCR in the first round used HTBI primers; a second-round multiplex PCR followed. TCRdb reanalysed the multiplex PCR reads using MiXCR and keeps one entry per CDR3 protein. The data show around 600,000 distinct CDR3 sequences, approximately 39% seen once. Uncontrolled infections, other autoimmune diseases, pregnancy or lactation barred patients from enrollment. Each diagnosis was determined on the basis of clinical symptoms, serum thyroxine, TRAb, thyroid ultrasound and orbital computed tomography. This clonotype occurred many times. The germline V gene encodes CDR1 LNHDA and CDR2 SQIVND (reference sequence). This CDR3 spans 15 amino acids. The junction had 1 base not matched to a gene; V was cut back by 3 bases and J by 3 bases.

What was sequenced was peripheral blood. The V and J genes are TRBV19 and TRBJ1-5; TRBD1 matches at 11 bases. This TCR derives from an adult man with Graves' ophthalmopathy. The CDR3 DNA is TGTGCCAGTAGTATCGGACAGGGGGCCAATCAGCCCCAGCATTTT. It encodes CASSIGQGANQPQHF.